Sequencing of this TCR beta chain was carried out in a study of Ad26.COV2.S vaccination and SARS-CoV-2 variants. Study-wide background: The study gave Ad26.COV2.S intramuscularly, once or twice 56 days apart. General study results and limits: The authors reported substantial breadth in spike-specific CD8+ and CD4+ T cell responses after vaccination. Estimates derived from TCR breadth and depth analyses may have underestimated total T cell responses.

This clone was detected once. What it recognizes is unknown. Treatment specified: some 20 received Ad26.COV2.S at low or high dose, single or two shots; several received placebo; per-sample allocation not given. Samples analyzed were those drawn on day 63 after the first vaccine or placebo injection. Based in Boston, the donor was an adult of 18-55 years. Measured with immunoSEQ multiplex PCR; TCRdb has only the in-frame clones, and not every one. The table has around 250,000 clones, around nine tenths seen once. This specimen was peripheral blood, taken in a trial of Ad26.COV2.S vaccine versus placebo. This sequence was found in a person aged 18-65 years who received the Ad26.COV2.S COVID-19 vaccine or a placebo.

CDR3 nucleotide sequence: TGTGCCTGGAGTGGAATTTACAATGAGCAGTTCTTC. Protein: CAWSGIYNEQFF. The J gene is TRBJ2-1, the V gene TRBV30; unclear D gene. The CDR3 contains 12 residues. The V gene lost 1 base and the J gene lost 4 bases, with 5 bases spanning the gap. Germline CDR1 GTSNPN, CDR2 SVGIG (reference sequence).